Reported below is one TCR beta chain. Its antigen is unknown. TCRdb's copy holds only in-frame clones and misses some; the assay was immunoSEQ multiplex PCR. The sample records some 87,000 clones, 60% to 80% being singletons. Germline V lookup: CDR1 MNHEY, CDR2 SMNVEV (reference sequence). This CDR3 spans 14 amino acids. The V and J ends lost 2 bases and 0 bases respectively, with 5 bases between them. This entry comes from a study of CD8 T cell repertoires and HIV-1 epitope variants. Across the whole study: Twenty-five autologous and known Gag and Nef epitope variant peptides each stimulated T cells separately. IL-2, IL-7 and IL-15 were added on days 3 and 7 of roughly nine-day cultures.

Whole-study results and caveats: Nine or ten antigen-specific TCR beta clonotypes were found; five or six seemed cross-reactive to variants.

Sequenced sample: uncultured baseline CD8+ T cells from peripheral blood mononuclear cells (PBMCs). This clonotype was obtained from a male donor with HIV. This chain uses TRBV27 with TRBJ1-5; no firm D call. The DNA of the CDR3 is TGTGCCAGCAGTTTAAGGAGTAGCAATCAGCCCCAGCATTTT. Protein sequence: CASSLRSSNQPQHF.